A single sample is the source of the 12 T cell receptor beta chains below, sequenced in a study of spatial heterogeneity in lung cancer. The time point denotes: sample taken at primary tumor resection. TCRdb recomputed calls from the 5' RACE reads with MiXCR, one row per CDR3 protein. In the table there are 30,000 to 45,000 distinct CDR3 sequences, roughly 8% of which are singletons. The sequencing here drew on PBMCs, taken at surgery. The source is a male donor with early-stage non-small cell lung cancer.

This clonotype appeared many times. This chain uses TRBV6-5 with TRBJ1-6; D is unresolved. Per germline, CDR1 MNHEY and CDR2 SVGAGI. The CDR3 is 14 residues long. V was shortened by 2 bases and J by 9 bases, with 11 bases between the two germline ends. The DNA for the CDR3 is TGTGCCAGCAGTTACGGCTATTCGGGTTCACCCCTCCACTTT. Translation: CASSYGYSGSPLHF.

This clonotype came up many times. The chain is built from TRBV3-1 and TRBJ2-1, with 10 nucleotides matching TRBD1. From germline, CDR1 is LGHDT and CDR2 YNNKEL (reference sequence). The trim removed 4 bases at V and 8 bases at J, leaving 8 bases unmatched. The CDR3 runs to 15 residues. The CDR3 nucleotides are TGTGCCAGCAGCCGTCCGGGACAGGGGAAGCATGAGCAGTTCTTC. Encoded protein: CASSRPGQGKHEQFF.

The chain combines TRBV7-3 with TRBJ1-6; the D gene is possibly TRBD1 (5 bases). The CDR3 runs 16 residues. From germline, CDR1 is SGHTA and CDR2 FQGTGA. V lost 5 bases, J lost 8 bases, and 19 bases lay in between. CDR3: CASSPYGGDRHSPLHF. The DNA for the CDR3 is TGTGCCAGCAGCCCCTACGGGGGGGACCGACATTCACCCCTCCACTTT.

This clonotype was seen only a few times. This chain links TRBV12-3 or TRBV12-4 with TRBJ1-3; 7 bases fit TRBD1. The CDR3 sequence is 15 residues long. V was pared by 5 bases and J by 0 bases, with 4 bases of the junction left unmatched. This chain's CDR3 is CASSPRQGSGNTIYF. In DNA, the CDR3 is TGTGCCAGCAGTCCCAGACAGGGCTCTGGAAACACCATATATTTT.

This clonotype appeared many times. This CDR3 reads CASSYRYTDTQYF. For the CDR3, the DNA is TGTGCCAGCAGTTACCGCTACACAGATACGCAGTATTTT. The rearrangement links TRBV6-2 or TRBV6-3 to TRBJ2-3, with no clear D. Between the trimmed V and J ends, which lost 2 bases and 2 bases, there was a span of 5 bases. Per germline, CDR1 MNHEY and CDR2 SVGEGT. This CDR3 comprises 13 residues.

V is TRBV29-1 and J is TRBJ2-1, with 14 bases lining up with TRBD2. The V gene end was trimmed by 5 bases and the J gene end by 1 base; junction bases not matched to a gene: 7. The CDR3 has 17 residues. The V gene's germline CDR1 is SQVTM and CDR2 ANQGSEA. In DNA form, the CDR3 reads TGCAGCGTTCTTGGGACTAGCGGGGGTCTTTCCTACAATGAGCAGTTCTTC. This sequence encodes CSVLGTSGGLSYNEQFF.

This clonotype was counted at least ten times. CDR3 protein: CASSPDGGNSPLHF. CDR3 nucleotide sequence: TGTGCCAGCAGCCCAGACGGGGGGAATTCACCCCTCCACTTT. The V gene is TRBV7-2, the J gene TRBJ1-6; TRBD1 is a possible D gene (5 bases). Germline assignment: CDR1 SGHTA and CDR2 FQGNSA. The V end was cut by 5 bases, the J end by 7 bases, with 12 bases between. The CDR3 runs 14 residues.

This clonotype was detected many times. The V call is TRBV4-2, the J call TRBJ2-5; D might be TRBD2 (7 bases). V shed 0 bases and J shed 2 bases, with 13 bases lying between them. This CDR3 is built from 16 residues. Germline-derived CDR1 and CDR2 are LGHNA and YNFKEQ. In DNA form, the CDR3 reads TGTGCCAGCAGCCAAGATAGGGGGGGCATTCAAGAGACCCAGTACTTC. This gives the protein CASSQDRGGIQETQYF.

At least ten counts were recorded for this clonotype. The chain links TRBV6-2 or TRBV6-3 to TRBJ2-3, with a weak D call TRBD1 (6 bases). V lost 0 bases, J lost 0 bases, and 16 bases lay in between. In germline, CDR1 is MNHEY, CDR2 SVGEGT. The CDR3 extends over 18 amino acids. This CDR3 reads CASSYSVGWTASTDTQYF. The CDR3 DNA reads TGTGCCAGCAGTTACTCTGTGGGATGGACAGCTAGCACAGATACGCAGTATTTT.

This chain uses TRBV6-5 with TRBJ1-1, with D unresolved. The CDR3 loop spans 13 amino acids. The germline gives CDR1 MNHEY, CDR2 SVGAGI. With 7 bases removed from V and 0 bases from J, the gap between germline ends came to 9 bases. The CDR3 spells CASKAAMNTEAFF. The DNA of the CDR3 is TGTGCCAGCAAGGCAGCCATGAACACTGAAGCTTTCTTT.

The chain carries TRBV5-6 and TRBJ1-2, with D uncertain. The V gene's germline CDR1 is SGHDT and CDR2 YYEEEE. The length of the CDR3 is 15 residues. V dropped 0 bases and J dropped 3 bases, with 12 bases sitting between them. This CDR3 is CASSLATDPYYGYTF. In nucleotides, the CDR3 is TGTGCCAGCAGCTTGGCTACGGATCCTTACTATGGCTACACCTTC.

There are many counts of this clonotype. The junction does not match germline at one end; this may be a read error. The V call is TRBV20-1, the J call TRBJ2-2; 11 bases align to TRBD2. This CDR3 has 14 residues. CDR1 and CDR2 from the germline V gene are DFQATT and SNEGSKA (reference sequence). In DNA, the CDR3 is TGCAGTACTAGCGGGGGCCCGAACACCGGGGAGCTGTTTTTT. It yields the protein CSTSGGPNTGELFF.